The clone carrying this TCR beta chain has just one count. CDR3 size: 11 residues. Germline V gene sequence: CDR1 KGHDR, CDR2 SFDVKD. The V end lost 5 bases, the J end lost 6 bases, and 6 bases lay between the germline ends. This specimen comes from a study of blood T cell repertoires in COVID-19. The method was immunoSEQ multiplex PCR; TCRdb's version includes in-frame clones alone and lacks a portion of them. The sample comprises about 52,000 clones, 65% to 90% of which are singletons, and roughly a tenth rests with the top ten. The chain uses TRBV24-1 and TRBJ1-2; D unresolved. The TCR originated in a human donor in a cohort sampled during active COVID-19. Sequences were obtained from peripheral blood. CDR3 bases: TGTGCCACCAGTGCTGAGCATGGCTACACCTTC. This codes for CATSAEHGYTF.